These 5 T cell receptor beta chains originate from one sample sequenced in a study of T cell changes during pregnancy in multiple sclerosis. Assay: immunoSEQ multiplex PCR; the TCRdb copy retains only in-frame clones and omits some. The table shows approximately 37,000 clones, with roughly 94% occurring only once. The material was peripheral blood, obtained in the third trimester of pregnancy. These receptors originate from a female donor with multiple sclerosis, enrolled in a pregnancy study.

V usage is TRBV5-1 and J usage is TRBJ2-3; perhaps TRBD2 as D (5 bases). This CDR3 has 15 amino acids. Germline CDR1 and CDR2: SGHRS and YFSETQ. The V end lost 0 bases, the J end lost 0 bases, and 8 bases lay between the germline ends. CDR3 coding DNA: TGCGCCAGCAGCTTGGCTAGCCGAAGCACAGATACGCAGTATTTT. Its protein product is CASSLASRSTDTQYF.

The rearrangement links TRBV19 to TRBJ2-5, with 12 bases fitting TRBD2. Looked up from germline, CDR1 is LNHDA and CDR2 is SQIVND (reference sequence). The length of the CDR3 is 15 residues. Trimming took 3 bases from V and 5 from J; bases not matched to a gene: 4. DNA for the CDR3: TGTGCCAGTAGTATCCTAGCGGGGGGGCTGGAGACCCAGTACTTC. Protein sequence: CASSILAGGLETQYF.

This chain connects TRBV19 to TRBJ2-7, with 8 nucleotides matching TRBD2. Germline values: CDR1 LNHDA, CDR2 SQIVND (reference sequence). Trimming took 5 bases from V and 3 from J; bases not matched to a gene: 6. The CDR3 is 14 residues long. The chain's CDR3 is CASSPGLDLYEQYF. The CDR3 DNA reads TGTGCCAGTAGTCCGGGACTAGATCTCTACGAGCAGTACTTC.

The genes are TRBV19 and TRBJ1-4; 10 positions agree with TRBD1. Per germline, CDR1 LNHDA and CDR2 SQIVND (reference sequence). The CDR3 sequence is 14 residues long. With 5 bases clipped from V and 7 bases from J, the junction kept 4 bases outside the gene matches. The CDR3 DNA is TGTGCCAGTAGTTCCGGGACAGGGGCTGAAAAACTGTTTTTT. Translation gives CASSSGTGAEKLFF.

This clone has a single count. The rearrangement uses TRBV27 and TRBJ2-7; 13 bases are a match to TRBD2. In germline, CDR1 is MNHEY, CDR2 SMNVEV (reference sequence). The CDR3 sequence is 17 residues long. The J segment lost 3 bases and the V segment lost 4 bases, leaving 9 bases of the junction unmatched. The CDR3 coding sequence is TGTGCCAGCAGTTCTGGACTAGCGGGGGCCCTGTTCTACGAGCAGTACTTC. This gives the protein CASSSGLAGALFYEQYF.